This T cell receptor (beta chain) was captured in a study of blood T cell repertoires in COVID-19. Sequencing was performed with immunoSEQ multiplex PCR; in TCRdb, only in-frame clones are kept and a portion is missing. The sample yields some 60,000 clones, about nine tenths seen once. The CDR3 extends over 12 amino acids. The V gene end was trimmed by 5 bases and the J gene end by 4 bases; junction bases not matched to a gene: 2. CDR1 GTSNPN and CDR2 SVGIG come from the germline V gene (reference sequence). This clonotype was sampled from a man aged 35-49 years with acute or convalescent COVID-19. Material for sequencing was peripheral blood. J is TRBJ2-7 and V is TRBV30; 10 positions match TRBD2. In DNA, the CDR3 is TGTGCCTGGGGACTAGCGGTATACGAGCAGTACTTC. This sequence encodes CAWGLAVYEQYF.